This is a list of T cell receptor beta chains from one sample in a study of cytomegalovirus exposure and HLA in healthy donors. Assay: immunoSEQ multiplex PCR; the TCRdb copy retains only in-frame clones and omits some. The sample records some 200,000 clones, approximately 59% being singletons. Material for sequencing was PBMCs. These receptors all stem from a middle-aged man in good health and CMV-seronegative. Both conserved end residues are part of each CDR3. Each record gives: J gene, D gene, clone size, V gene, CDR3 protein, CDR3 DNA. A D gene is named only where the DNA matches it firmly. A clone size is listed for some rows: how often the clone was seen (once, few, many), or a class if it is expanded.

j_gene: TRBJ1-2; d_gene: -; abundance: -; v_gene: TRBV28; CDR3aa: CASSIQQDGYTF; CDR3nt: TGTGCCAGCAGTATACAACAGGATGGCTACACCTTC
j_gene: TRBJ1-1; d_gene: TRBD1; abundance: -; v_gene: TRBV4-1; CDR3aa: CASSQPGQVTNTEAFF; CDR3nt: TGCGCCAGCAGCCAACCGGGACAGGTGACTAACACTGAAGCTTTCTTT
j_gene: TRBJ2-7; d_gene: TRBD2; abundance: -; v_gene: TRBV5-4; CDR3aa: CASSGGAGANEQYF; CDR3nt: TGTGCCAGCAGTGGAGGAGCGGGAGCTAACGAGCAGTACTTC
j_gene: TRBJ1-4; d_gene: -; abundance: -; v_gene: TRBV6-5; CDR3aa: CASSYLDEKLFF; CDR3nt: TGTGCCAGCAGTTACCTCGATGAAAAACTGTTTTTT
j_gene: TRBJ2-5; d_gene: -; abundance: -; v_gene: TRBV5-1; CDR3aa: CASSHPNGETQYF; CDR3nt: TGCGCCAGCAGCCATCCTAACGGAGAGACCCAGTACTTC
j_gene: TRBJ2-2; d_gene: -; abundance: -; v_gene: TRBV5-4; CDR3aa: CASSLWTATGELFF; CDR3nt: TGTGCCAGCAGCTTGTGGACAGCCACCGGGGAGCTGTTTTTT
j_gene: TRBJ2-3; d_gene: -; abundance: -; v_gene: TRBV28; CDR3aa: CASHLRVTDTQYF; CDR3nt: TGTGCCAGCCATCTACGTGTCACAGATACGCAGTATTTT
j_gene: TRBJ2-2; d_gene: TRBD2; abundance: -; v_gene: TRBV2; CDR3aa: CASSVGLAGTGAGELFF; CDR3nt: TGTGCCAGCAGTGTGGGACTAGCGGGGACAGGAGCCGGGGAGCTGTTTTTT
j_gene: TRBJ2-7; d_gene: -; abundance: once; v_gene: TRBV4-1; CDR3aa: CASSPRGSYEQYF; CDR3nt: TGCGCCAGCAGCCCACGCGGCTCCTACGAGCAGTACTTC
j_gene: TRBJ2-1; d_gene: -; abundance: -; v_gene: TRBV4-1; CDR3aa: CASRSRTGFNEQFF; CDR3nt: TGCGCCAGCAGGTCCCGCACAGGGTTTAATGAGCAGTTCTTC
j_gene: TRBJ1-2; d_gene: TRBD1; abundance: -; v_gene: TRBV29-1; CDR3aa: CSVEDRTGQAYGYTF; CDR3nt: TGCAGCGTTGAAGATCGGACAGGGCAAGCCTATGGCTACACCTTC
j_gene: TRBJ2-7; d_gene: -; abundance: -; v_gene: TRBV5-1; CDR3aa: CASSVRTAGEQYF; CDR3nt: TGCGCCAGCAGCGTAAGGACAGCAGGCGAGCAGTACTTC
j_gene: TRBJ2-2; d_gene: -; abundance: -; v_gene: TRBV27; CDR3aa: CASSFWDSRTGELFF; CDR3nt: TGTGCCAGCAGTTTCTGGGACTCCCGCACCGGGGAGCTGTTTTTT
j_gene: TRBJ1-1; d_gene: TRBD1; abundance: -; v_gene: TRBV5-4; CDR3aa: CASSRDRGITFF; CDR3nt: TGTGCCAGCAGCCGGGACAGGGGTATAACTTTCTTT
j_gene: TRBJ1-5; d_gene: -; abundance: -; v_gene: TRBV19; CDR3aa: CASSTTDSNQPQHF; CDR3nt: TGTGCCAGTAGTACCACAGATAGCAATCAGCCCCAGCATTTT
j_gene: TRBJ2-1; d_gene: TRBD2; abundance: once; v_gene: TRBV9; CDR3aa: CASSRTSGRYEQFF; CDR3nt: TGTGCCAGCAGCCGGACTAGCGGGAGATATGAGCAGTTCTTC
j_gene: TRBJ1-3; d_gene: -; abundance: -; v_gene: TRBV7-2; CDR3aa: CASSYQRGNSVSGNTIYF; CDR3nt: TGTGCCAGCAGCTACCAGCGGGGGAACTCGGTCTCTGGAAACACCATATATTTT
j_gene: TRBJ2-3; d_gene: -; abundance: -; v_gene: TRBV9; CDR3aa: CASSPLLARITDTQYF; CDR3nt: TGTGCCAGCAGCCCTCTTCTAGCGAGAATCACAGATACGCAGTATTTT
j_gene: TRBJ2-3; d_gene: TRBD1; abundance: few; v_gene: TRBV5-1; CDR3aa: CASSPRQGSTDTQYF; CDR3nt: TGCGCCAGCAGCCCGCGACAGGGCAGCACAGATACGCAGTATTTT
j_gene: TRBJ2-3; d_gene: -; abundance: -; v_gene: TRBV25-1; CDR3aa: CASSYSGATDTQYF; CDR3nt: TGTGCCAGCAGTTACTCGGGAGCCACAGATACGCAGTATTTT
j_gene: TRBJ1-2; d_gene: TRBD1; abundance: -; v_gene: TRBV27; CDR3aa: CASSLKTGGYGYTF; CDR3nt: TGTGCCAGCAGTTTGAAAACAGGGGGATATGGCTACACCTTC
j_gene: TRBJ2-2; d_gene: TRBD2; abundance: -; v_gene: TRBV6-5; CDR3aa: CASSRGLAGTGELFF; CDR3nt: TGTGCCAGCAGTAGGGGACTAGCGGGGACCGGGGAGCTGTTTTTT
j_gene: TRBJ1-1; d_gene: -; abundance: -; v_gene: TRBV5-1; CDR3aa: CASSLGLRGLNTEAFF; CDR3nt: TGCGCCAGCAGCTTGGGACTCAGGGGCCTGAACACTGAAGCTTTCTTT
j_gene: TRBJ2-2; d_gene: -; abundance: few; v_gene: TRBV4-1; CDR3aa: CASSHPQGSTGELFF; CDR3nt: TGCGCCAGCAGCCATCCCCAGGGGTCCACCGGGGAGCTGTTTTTT
j_gene: TRBJ2-7; d_gene: -; abundance: few; v_gene: TRBV5-1; CDR3aa: CASSLGQGLTYEQYF; CDR3nt: TGCGCCAGCAGCTTGGGTCAGGGACTGACCTACGAGCAGTACTTC
j_gene: TRBJ1-4; d_gene: -; abundance: -; v_gene: TRBV7-8; CDR3aa: CASSPTFIGATNEKLFF; CDR3nt: TGTGCCAGCAGCCCTACGTTTATCGGAGCAACTAATGAAAAACTGTTTTTT
j_gene: TRBJ2-5; d_gene: TRBD1; abundance: few; v_gene: TRBV7-3; CDR3aa: CASSPGQGALETQYF; CDR3nt: TGTGCCAGCAGTCCGGGACAGGGGGCCTTGGAGACCCAGTACTTC
j_gene: TRBJ2-3; d_gene: TRBD2; abundance: few; v_gene: TRBV6-6; CDR3aa: CASSYTLAVNTQYF; CDR3nt: TGTGCCAGCAGTTACACCCTAGCGGTGAATACGCAGTATTTT
j_gene: TRBJ2-6; d_gene: -; abundance: few; v_gene: TRBV7-2; CDR3aa: CASSSPWDTSSGANVLTF; CDR3nt: TGTGCCAGCAGCTCCCCATGGGACACCTCTTCTGGGGCCAACGTCCTGACTTTC
j_gene: TRBJ1-1; d_gene: -; abundance: few; v_gene: TRBV6-5; CDR3aa: CASSQGPGGDTEAFF; CDR3nt: TGTGCCAGCAGTCAGGGGCCGGGTGGGGACACTGAAGCTTTCTTT
j_gene: TRBJ2-3; d_gene: TRBD2; abundance: once; v_gene: TRBV7-2; CDR3aa: CASSPLAGESTDTQYF; CDR3nt: TGTGCCAGCAGCCCTTTAGCGGGAGAGAGCACAGATACGCAGTATTTT
j_gene: TRBJ2-5; d_gene: TRBD1; abundance: -; v_gene: TRBV5-6; CDR3aa: CASSLVGRTGKETQYF; CDR3nt: TGTGCCAGCAGCTTGGTGGGGAGGACAGGGAAGGAGACCCAGTACTTC
j_gene: TRBJ1-2; d_gene: -; abundance: -; v_gene: TRBV6-1; CDR3aa: CASSEAPGNLGNYGYTF; CDR3nt: TGTGCCAGCAGTGAAGCTCCAGGGAATTTGGGCAACTATGGCTACACCTTC
j_gene: TRBJ2-3; d_gene: TRBD1; abundance: -; v_gene: TRBV5-4; CDR3aa: CASSKDRGSDTQYF; CDR3nt: TGTGCCAGCAGCAAGGACAGGGGGTCAGATACGCAGTATTTT
j_gene: TRBJ1-2; d_gene: TRBD1; abundance: -; v_gene: TRBV27; CDR3aa: CASSIPTGVWRGYTF; CDR3nt: TGTGCCAGCAGTATCCCCACAGGGGTGTGGCGTGGCTACACCTTC
j_gene: TRBJ2-7; d_gene: TRBD2; abundance: -; v_gene: TRBV28; CDR3aa: CASRSGGPTRYEQYF; CDR3nt: TGTGCCAGCAGAAGCGGGGGGCCAACTAGGTACGAGCAGTACTTC
j_gene: TRBJ2-7; d_gene: TRBD2; abundance: -; v_gene: TRBV7-2; CDR3aa: CASSLEGAGGLYEQYF; CDR3nt: TGTGCCAGCAGCCTCGAAGGAGCGGGAGGACTCTACGAGCAGTACTTC
j_gene: TRBJ2-2; d_gene: -; abundance: -; v_gene: TRBV6-6; CDR3aa: CASSYYRDGGELFF; CDR3nt: TGTGCCAGCAGTTACTACAGGGATGGCGGGGAGCTGTTTTTT
j_gene: TRBJ2-7; d_gene: -; abundance: -; v_gene: TRBV15; CDR3aa: CATSRDLYEQYF; CDR3nt: TGTGCCACCAGCAGAGATTTATACGAGCAGTACTTC
j_gene: TRBJ2-7; d_gene: TRBD2; abundance: -; v_gene: TRBV27; CDR3aa: CASSLGLAGGSRSYEQYF; CDR3nt: TGTGCCAGCAGTTTAGGGCTAGCGGGAGGGAGTCGCTCCTACGAGCAGTACTTC
j_gene: TRBJ1-5; d_gene: -; abundance: -; v_gene: TRBV6-1; CDR3aa: CASSGPPGPLSNQPQHF; CDR3nt: TGTGCCAGCAGTGGGCCCCCAGGGCCTTTAAGCAATCAGCCCCAGCATTTT
j_gene: TRBJ1-2; d_gene: TRBD1; abundance: -; v_gene: TRBV7-2; CDR3aa: CASRPSTGNYGYTF; CDR3nt: TGTGCCAGCAGACCATCGACAGGGAACTATGGCTACACCTTC
j_gene: TRBJ1-2; d_gene: -; abundance: -; v_gene: TRBV28; CDR3aa: CASGQLYGYTF; CDR3nt: TGTGCCAGCGGACAGTTGTATGGCTACACCTTC
j_gene: TRBJ2-1; d_gene: TRBD1; abundance: -; v_gene: TRBV19; CDR3aa: CASSDTGQGREQFF; CDR3nt: TGTGCCAGTAGTGACACTGGACAGGGGAGAGAGCAGTTCTTC
j_gene: TRBJ1-1; d_gene: -; abundance: -; v_gene: TRBV30; CDR3aa: CAWSVGQPNTEAFF; CDR3nt: TGTGCCTGGAGTGTAGGACAACCGAACACTGAAGCTTTCTTT